A single sample gave rise to the 7 T cell receptor beta chains below, sequenced in a study of shared clonotypes between healthy human individuals. Data came from immunoSEQ multiplex PCR; TCRdb stores just in-frame clones and leaves some out. This table holds around 1.5 million clones, nearly 99% found once. Sequenced material: naive CD4+ T cells sorted from blood. The sample's subset: CD45RA+ positively selected. The receptors stem from a man aged 25 to 45 in good health.

The rearrangement uses TRBV7-8 and TRBJ2-1, with a weak D call TRBD1 (5 bases). The CDR3 extends over 15 amino acids. The germline CDR1 and CDR2 sequences are SGHVS and FQNEAQ. The V gene lost 2 bases and the J gene lost 8 bases, with 16 bases spanning the gap. CDR3 coding DNA: TGTGCCAGCAGCTTAAGCATAGGGGCTGGGGATGAGCAGTTCTTC. Translation gives CASSLSIGAGDEQFF.

This clone appeared once. The chain recombines TRBV7-2 with TRBJ1-1; D is ambiguous. CDR1 and CDR2 from the germline V gene are SGHTA and FQGNSA. The CDR3 consists of 13 residues. V was trimmed by 5 bases and J by 4 bases, leaving 11 bases between them. CDR3 in DNA: TGTGCCAGCAGCGGGCAGGCTGGCACTGAAGCTTTCTTT. This encodes CASSGQAGTEAFF.

The V gene is TRBV6-1, the J gene TRBJ2-7, with D tentatively TRBD1 (5 bases). This CDR3 has 13 residues. Trimming shortened V by 5 bases and J by 1 base, and 9 bases separated the two germline ends. Germline CDR1 and CDR2: MNHNS and SASEGT. DNA for the CDR3: TGTGCCAGCAGTCTTAGGGGTTCCTACGAGCAGTACTTC. Its translation is CASSLRGSYEQYF.

The V gene is TRBV4-2, the J gene TRBJ2-7; 7 positions match TRBD1. There are 14 residues in the CDR3. Germline-derived CDR1 and CDR2 are LGHNA and YNFKEQ. V trimming: 5 bases; J trimming: 3 bases; junction bases outside the gene matches: 7. The CDR3 region is CASSVDREIYEQYF. The CDR3 DNA reads as TGTGCCAGCAGCGTTGACAGGGAAATCTACGAGCAGTACTTC.

The rearrangement links TRBV9 to TRBJ2-2; TRBD2 aligns across 11 bases. This CDR3 has 20 amino acids. Germline-derived CDR1 and CDR2 are SGDLS and YYNGEE. After removal of 4 bases from V and 6 bases from J, the junction contained 20 bases not matched to a gene. CDR3 sequence reads: CASSKRTGTSGLKRSGELFF. Written as DNA, the CDR3 is TGTGCCAGCAGCAAACGAACCGGGACTAGCGGACTTAAGAGGTCCGGGGAGCTGTTTTTT.

This chain uses TRBV7-9 with TRBJ2-1; D is unresolved. Trimming stripped 5 bases from V and 9 bases from J, with 14 bases between. CDR3 size: 13 residues. CDR1 SEHNR and CDR2 FQNEAQ come from the germline V gene (reference sequence). CDR3 sequence (DNA): TGTGCCAGCAGCCCTGAGGTGGTGACTGAGCAGTTCTTC. This encodes CASSPEVVTEQFF.

This chain connects TRBV5-4 to TRBJ1-1; the D is unclear. V gave up 0 bases and J gave up 5 bases, with 5 bases separating them. The CDR3 runs 12 residues. Germline lookup yields CDR1 SGHNT and CDR2 YYREEE (reference sequence). CDR3 nucleotides: TGTGCCAGCAGCTTGGTCGGGACTGAAGCTTTCTTT. Translation gives CASSLVGTEAFF.